This entry is about one T cell receptor (beta chain). The V segment lost 0 bases and the J segment 7 bases; nucleotides outside the gene matches: 5. The CDR3 has 15 residues. Germline CDR1 is SGHRS and CDR2 is YFSETQ. Profiled with immunoSEQ multiplex PCR; TCRdb holds only in-frame clones, not every one. The data contain about 170,000 clones, about 88% of them singletons. This specimen belongs to a study of blood T cell repertoires in COVID-19. The chain recombines TRBV5-1 with TRBJ2-5, with 11 bases fitting TRBD2. This receptor was identified in a woman older than 75 with COVID-19, enrolled during active disease. Sequenced: peripheral blood. In DNA form, the CDR3 reads TGCGCCAGCAGCTTGGAGGGACTAGCGGTACGGACCCAGTACTTC. This codes for CASSLEGLAVRTQYF. Filled out from reference TRBV5-1 and TRBJ2-5, the complete variable domain reads KAGVTQTPRYLIKTRGQQVTLSCSPISGHRSVSWYQQTPGQGLQFLFEYFSETQRNKGNFPGRFSGRQFSNSRSEMNVSTLELGDSALYLCASSLEGLAVRTQYFGPGTRLLVL.